The clone carrying this T cell receptor (beta chain) was observed a single time. The sample originates from a study of control samples from healthy donors and cancer patients. Clones were read by immunoSEQ multiplex PCR, and TCRdb kept only the in-frame ones, dropping some. The data contain about 77,000 clones, 92% of them singletons. There are 14 residues in the CDR3. The V end was cut by 1 base, the J end by 4 bases, with 8 bases between. CDR1 and CDR2 from the germline V gene are SGHTA and FQGNSA. The rearrangement links TRBV7-2 to TRBJ1-5, with D maybe TRBD1 (6 bases). The sequencing input was blood. The TCR originated in a woman aged 55-70 years in good health. The CDR3 DNA follows: TGTGCCAGCAGCTTAGAAGGGGGAAATCAGCCCCAGCATTTT. Its protein product is CASSLEGGNQPQHF.